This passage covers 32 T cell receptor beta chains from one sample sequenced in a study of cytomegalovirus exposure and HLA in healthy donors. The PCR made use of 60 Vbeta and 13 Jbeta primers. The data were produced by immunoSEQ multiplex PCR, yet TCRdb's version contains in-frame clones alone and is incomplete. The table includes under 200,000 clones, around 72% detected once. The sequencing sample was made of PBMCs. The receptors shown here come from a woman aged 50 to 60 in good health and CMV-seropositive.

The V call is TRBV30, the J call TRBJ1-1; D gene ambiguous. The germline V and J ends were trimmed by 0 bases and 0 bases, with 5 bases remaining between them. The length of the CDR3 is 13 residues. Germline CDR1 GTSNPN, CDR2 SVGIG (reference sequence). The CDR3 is CAWSVNMNTEAFF. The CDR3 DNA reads TGTGCCTGGAGTGTTAACATGAACACTGAAGCTTTCTTT.

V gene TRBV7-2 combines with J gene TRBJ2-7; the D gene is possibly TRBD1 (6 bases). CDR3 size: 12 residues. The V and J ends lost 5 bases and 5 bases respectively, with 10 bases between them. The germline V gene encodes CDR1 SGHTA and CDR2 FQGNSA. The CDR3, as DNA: TGTGCCAGCAGCCCCAGGGACAACGAGCAGTACTTC. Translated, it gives CASSPRDNEQYF.

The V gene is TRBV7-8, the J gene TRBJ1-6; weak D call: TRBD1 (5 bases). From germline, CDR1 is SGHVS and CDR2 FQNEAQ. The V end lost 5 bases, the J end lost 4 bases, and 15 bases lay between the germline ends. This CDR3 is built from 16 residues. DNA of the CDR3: TGTGCCAGCAGCCCCCGGAGCCAGGGATATAATTCACCCCTCCACTTT. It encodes CASSPRSQGYNSPLHF.

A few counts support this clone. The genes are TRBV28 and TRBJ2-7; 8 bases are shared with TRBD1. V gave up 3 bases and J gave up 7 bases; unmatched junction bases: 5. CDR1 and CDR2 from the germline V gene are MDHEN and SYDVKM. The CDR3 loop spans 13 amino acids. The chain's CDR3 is CASSFFRGQEQYF. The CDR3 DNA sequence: TGTGCCAGCAGTTTCTTCAGGGGGCAGGAGCAGTACTTC.

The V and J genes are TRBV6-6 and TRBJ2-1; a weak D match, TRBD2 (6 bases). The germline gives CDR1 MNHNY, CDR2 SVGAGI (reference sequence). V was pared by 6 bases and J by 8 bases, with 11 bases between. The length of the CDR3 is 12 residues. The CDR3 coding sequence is TGTGCCAGCAGCCTAGCGCACGATGAGCAGTTCTTC. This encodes CASSLAHDEQFF.

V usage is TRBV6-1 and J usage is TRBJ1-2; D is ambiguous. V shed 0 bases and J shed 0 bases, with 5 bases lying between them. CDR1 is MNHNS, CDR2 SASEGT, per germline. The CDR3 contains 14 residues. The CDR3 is CASSEASANYGYTF. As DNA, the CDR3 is TGTGCCAGCAGTGAAGCTTCGGCTAACTATGGCTACACCTTC.

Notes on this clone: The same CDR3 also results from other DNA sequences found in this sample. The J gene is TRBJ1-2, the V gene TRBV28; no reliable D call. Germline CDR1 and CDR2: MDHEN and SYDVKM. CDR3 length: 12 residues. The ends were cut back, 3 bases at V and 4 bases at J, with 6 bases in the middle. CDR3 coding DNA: TGTGCCAGCAGTTTCGGAGTCTATGGCTACACCTTC. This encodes CASSFGVYGYTF.

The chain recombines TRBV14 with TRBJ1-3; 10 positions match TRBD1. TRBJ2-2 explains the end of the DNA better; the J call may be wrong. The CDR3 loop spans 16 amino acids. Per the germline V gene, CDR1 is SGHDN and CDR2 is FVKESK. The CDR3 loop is CASSQRQGAQAGELFF. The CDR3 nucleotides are TGTGCCAGCAGCCAAAGACAGGGGGCGCAGGCCGGGGAGCTGTTTTTT.

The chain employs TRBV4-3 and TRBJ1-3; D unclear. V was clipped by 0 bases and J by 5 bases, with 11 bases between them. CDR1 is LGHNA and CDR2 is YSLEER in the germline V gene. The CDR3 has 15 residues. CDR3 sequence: CASSQDLVQRNTIYF. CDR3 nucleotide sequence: TGCGCCAGCAGCCAAGATCTGGTACAGAGAAACACCATATATTTT.

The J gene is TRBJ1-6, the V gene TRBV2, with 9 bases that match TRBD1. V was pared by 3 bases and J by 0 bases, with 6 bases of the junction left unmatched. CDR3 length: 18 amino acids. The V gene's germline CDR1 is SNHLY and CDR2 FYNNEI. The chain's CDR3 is CASSDWGQGYSYNSPLHF. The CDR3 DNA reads TGTGCCAGCAGTGATTGGGGACAGGGTTACTCCTATAATTCACCCCTCCACTTT.

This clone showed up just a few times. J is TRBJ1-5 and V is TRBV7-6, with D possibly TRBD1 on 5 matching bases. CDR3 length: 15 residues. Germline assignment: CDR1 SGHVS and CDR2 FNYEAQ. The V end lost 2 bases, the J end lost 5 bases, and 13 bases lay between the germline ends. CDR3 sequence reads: CASSLQAGLDQPQHF. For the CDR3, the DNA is TGTGCCAGCAGCTTACAAGCAGGGCTCGATCAGCCCCAGCATTTT. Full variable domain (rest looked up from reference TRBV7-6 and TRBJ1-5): GAGVSQSPRYKVTKRGQDVALRCDPISGHVSLYWYRQALGQGPEFLTYFNYEAQQDKSGLPNDRFSAERPEGSISTLTIQRTEQRDSAMYRCASSLQAGLDQPQHFGDGTRLSIL.

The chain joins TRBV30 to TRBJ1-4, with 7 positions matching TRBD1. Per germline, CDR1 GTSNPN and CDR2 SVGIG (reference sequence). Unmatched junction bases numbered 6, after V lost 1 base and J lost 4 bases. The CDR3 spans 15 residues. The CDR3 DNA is TGTGCCTGGAGTGCTCTTAACAGGGGTAATGAAAAACTGTTTTTT. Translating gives CAWSALNRGNEKLFF.

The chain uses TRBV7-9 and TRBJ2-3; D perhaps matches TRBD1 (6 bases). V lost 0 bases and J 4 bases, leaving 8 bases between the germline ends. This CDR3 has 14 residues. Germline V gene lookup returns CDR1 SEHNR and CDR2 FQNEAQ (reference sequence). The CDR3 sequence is CASSLAGGADTQYF. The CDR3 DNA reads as TGTGCCAGCAGCTTAGCAGGGGGTGCAGATACGCAGTATTTT.

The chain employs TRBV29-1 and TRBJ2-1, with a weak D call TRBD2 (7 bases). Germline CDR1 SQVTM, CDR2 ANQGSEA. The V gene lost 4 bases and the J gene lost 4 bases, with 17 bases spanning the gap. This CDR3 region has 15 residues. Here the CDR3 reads CSVGGGRGPYNEQFF. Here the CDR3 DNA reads TGCAGCGTTGGAGGTGGGCGGGGGCCATACAATGAGCAGTTCTTC.

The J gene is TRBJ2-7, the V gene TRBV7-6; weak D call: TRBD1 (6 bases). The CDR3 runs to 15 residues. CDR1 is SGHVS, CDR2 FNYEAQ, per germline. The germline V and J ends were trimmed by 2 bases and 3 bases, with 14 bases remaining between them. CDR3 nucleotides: TGTGCCAGCAGCTTATCAGGGGTTGGGGGCTACGAGCAGTACTTC. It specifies CASSLSGVGGYEQYF.

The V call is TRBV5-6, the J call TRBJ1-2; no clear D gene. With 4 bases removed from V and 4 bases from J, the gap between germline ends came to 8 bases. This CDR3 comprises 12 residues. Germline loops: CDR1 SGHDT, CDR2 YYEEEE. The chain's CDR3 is CASSGSFYGYTF. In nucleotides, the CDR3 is TGTGCCAGCAGCGGGAGCTTCTATGGCTACACCTTC.

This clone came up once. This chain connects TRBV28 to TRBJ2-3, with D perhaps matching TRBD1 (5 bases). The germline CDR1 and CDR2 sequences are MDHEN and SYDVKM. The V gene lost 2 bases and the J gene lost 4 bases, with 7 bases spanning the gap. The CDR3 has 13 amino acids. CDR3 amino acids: CASSLMGPDTQYF. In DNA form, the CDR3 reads TGTGCCAGCAGTTTAATGGGGCCAGATACGCAGTATTTT. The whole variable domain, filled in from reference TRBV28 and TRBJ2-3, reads DVKVTQSSRYLVKRTGEKVFLECVQDMDHENMFWYRQDPGLGLRLIYFSYDVKMKEKGDIPEGYSVSREKKERFSLILESASTNQTSMYLCASSLMGPDTQYFGPGTRLTVL.

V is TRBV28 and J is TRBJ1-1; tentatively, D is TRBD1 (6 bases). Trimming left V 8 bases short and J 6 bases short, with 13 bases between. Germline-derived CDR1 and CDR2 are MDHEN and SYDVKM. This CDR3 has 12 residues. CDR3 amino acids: CASGRGSAEAFF. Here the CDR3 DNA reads TGTGCCAGCGGAAGGGGGTCGGCTGAAGCTTTCTTT.

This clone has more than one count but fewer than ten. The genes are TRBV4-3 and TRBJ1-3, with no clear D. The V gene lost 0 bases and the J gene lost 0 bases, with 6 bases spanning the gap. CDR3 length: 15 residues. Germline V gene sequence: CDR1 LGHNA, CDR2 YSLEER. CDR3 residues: CASSQDRLSGNTIYF. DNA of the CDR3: TGCGCCAGCAGCCAAGATAGACTCTCTGGAAACACCATATATTTT.

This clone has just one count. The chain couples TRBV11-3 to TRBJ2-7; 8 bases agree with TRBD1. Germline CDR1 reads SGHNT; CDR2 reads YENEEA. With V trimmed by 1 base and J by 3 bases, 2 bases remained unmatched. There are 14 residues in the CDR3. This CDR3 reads CASSLVGQGYEQYF. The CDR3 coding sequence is TGTGCCAGCAGCTTAGTCGGACAGGGCTACGAGCAGTACTTC.

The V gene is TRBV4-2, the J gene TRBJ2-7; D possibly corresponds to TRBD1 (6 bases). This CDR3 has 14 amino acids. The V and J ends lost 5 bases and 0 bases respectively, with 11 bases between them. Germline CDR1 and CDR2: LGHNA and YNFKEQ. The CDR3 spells CASSTRDNSYEQYF. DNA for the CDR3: TGTGCCAGCAGCACCCGGGACAACTCCTACGAGCAGTACTTC.

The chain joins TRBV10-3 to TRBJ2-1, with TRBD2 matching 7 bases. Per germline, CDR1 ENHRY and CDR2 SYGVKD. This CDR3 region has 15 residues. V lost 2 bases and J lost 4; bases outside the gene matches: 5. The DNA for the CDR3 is TGTGCCATCAGTGAGGGGCTAGCGGATTACAATGAGCAGTTCTTC. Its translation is CAISEGLADYNEQFF.

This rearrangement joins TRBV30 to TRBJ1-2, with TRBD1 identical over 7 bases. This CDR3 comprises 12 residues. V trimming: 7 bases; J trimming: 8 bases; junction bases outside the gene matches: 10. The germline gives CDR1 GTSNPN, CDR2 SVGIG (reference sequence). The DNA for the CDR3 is TGTGCCTCCCAGGGGGGATTGCGCGGCTACACCTTC. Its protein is CASQGGLRGYTF.

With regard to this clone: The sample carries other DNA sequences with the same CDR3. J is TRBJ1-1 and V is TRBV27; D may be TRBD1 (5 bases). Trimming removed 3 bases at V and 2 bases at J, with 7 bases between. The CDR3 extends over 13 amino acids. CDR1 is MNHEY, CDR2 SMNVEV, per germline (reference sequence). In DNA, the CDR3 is TGTGCCAGCAGTTTGCAGGGAAACACTGAAGCTTTCTTT. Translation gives CASSLQGNTEAFF.

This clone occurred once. The CDR3 loop reads CATTRGLGNTGELFF. CDR3 DNA sequence: TGTGCCACAACCCGCGGTTTGGGGAACACCGGGGAGCTGTTTTTT. The rearrangement links TRBV5-4 to TRBJ2-2; no clear D. From germline, CDR1 is SGHNT and CDR2 YYREEE (reference sequence). The CDR3 has 15 residues. V was shortened by 9 bases and J by 1 base, with 16 bases between the two germline ends.

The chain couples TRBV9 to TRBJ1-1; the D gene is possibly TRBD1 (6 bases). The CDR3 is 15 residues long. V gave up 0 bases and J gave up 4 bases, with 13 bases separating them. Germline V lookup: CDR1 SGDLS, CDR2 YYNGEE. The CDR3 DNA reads TGTGCCAGCAGCGTAGGTGGGGGGGGCGGCACTGAAGCTTTCTTT. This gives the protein CASSVGGGGGTEAFF.

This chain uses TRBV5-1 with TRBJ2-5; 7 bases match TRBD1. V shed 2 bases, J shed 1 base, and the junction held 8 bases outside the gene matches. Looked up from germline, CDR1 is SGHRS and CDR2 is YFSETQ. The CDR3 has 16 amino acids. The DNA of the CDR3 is TGCGCCAGCAGCTTCGAAGGAAGGGGGCCCCAAGAGACCCAGTACTTC. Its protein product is CASSFEGRGPQETQYF.

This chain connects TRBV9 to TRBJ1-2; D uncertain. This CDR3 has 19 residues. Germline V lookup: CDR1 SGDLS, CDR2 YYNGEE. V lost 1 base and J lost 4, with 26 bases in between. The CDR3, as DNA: TGTGCCAGCAGCGTATCGAGACACGGCGAACTCTTTGTGAGCTATGGCTACACCTTC. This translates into CASSVSRHGELFVSYGYTF. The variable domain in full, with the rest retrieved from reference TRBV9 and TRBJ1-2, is DSGVTQTPKHLITATGQRVTLRCSPRSGDLSVYWYQQSLDQGLQFLIQYYNGEERAKGNILERFSAQQFPDLHSELNLSSLELGDSALYFCASSVSRHGELFVSYGYTFGSGTRLTVV.

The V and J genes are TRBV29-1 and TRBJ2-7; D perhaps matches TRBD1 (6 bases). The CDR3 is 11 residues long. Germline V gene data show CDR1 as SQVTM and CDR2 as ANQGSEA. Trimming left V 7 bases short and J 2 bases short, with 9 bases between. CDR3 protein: CSARTAYEQYF. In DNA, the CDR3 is TGCAGCGCCAGGACAGCCTACGAGCAGTACTTC.

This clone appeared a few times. CDR3 bases: TGTGCCAGCAGTAGCAGCGGGAGGTTTAGGGATACGCAGTATTTT. Protein product: CASSSSGRFRDTQYF. The J gene is TRBJ2-3, the V gene TRBV28; TRBD2 agrees at 9 bases. Germline V gives CDR1 MDHEN, CDR2 SYDVKM. The trim removed 5 bases at V and 6 bases at J, leaving 9 bases unmatched. This CDR3 has 15 residues.

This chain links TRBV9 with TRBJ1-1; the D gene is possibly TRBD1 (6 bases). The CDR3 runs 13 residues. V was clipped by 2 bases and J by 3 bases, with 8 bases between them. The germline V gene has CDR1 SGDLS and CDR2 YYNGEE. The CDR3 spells CASSVGADTEAFF. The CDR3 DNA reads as TGTGCCAGCAGCGTGGGGGCGGACACTGAAGCTTTCTTT. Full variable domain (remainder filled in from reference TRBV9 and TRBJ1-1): DSGVTQTPKHLITATGQRVTLRCSPRSGDLSVYWYQQSLDQGLQFLIQYYNGEERAKGNILERFSAQQFPDLHSELNLSSLELGDSALYFCASSVGADTEAFFGQGTRLTVV.

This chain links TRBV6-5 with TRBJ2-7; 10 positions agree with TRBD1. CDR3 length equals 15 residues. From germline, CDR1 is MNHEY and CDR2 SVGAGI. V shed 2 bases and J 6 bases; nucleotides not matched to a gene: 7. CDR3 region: CASSYRDRGAPEQYF. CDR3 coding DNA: TGTGCCAGCAGTTACCGGGACAGGGGAGCCCCCGAGCAGTACTTC.